This passage covers 28 T cell receptor beta chains from one sample sequenced in a study of control samples from healthy donors and cancer patients. Sequencing was performed with immunoSEQ multiplex PCR; in TCRdb, only in-frame clones are kept and a portion is missing. The repertoire has 100,000 to 150,000 clones, 85% to 95% of them found once; the top ten carry just under 0.6%. The sample taken for sequencing was PBMCs. The receptors stem from an older man with head and neck cancer.

V and J are TRBV30 and TRBJ1-4; perhaps TRBD1 as D (6 bases). V was cut by 6 bases and J by 8 bases, with 19 bases left in between. The germline V gene encodes CDR1 GTSNPN and CDR2 SVGIG (reference sequence). This CDR3 contains 14 residues. CDR3 nucleotide sequence: TGTGCCTGCGTCGAGAGCCAGGGGCGGGAAAAACTGTTTTTT. Translating it yields CACVESQGREKLFF.

The rearrangement uses TRBV5-5 and TRBJ1-1; weak D call: TRBD1 (6 bases). CDR1 and CDR2 from the germline V gene are SGHKS and YYEKEE (reference sequence). Trimming took 4 bases from V and 3 from J, leaving 19 bases between them. The CDR3 loop spans 16 amino acids. This CDR3 is CASSLHGGLRDTEAFF. In DNA form, the CDR3 reads TGTGCCAGCAGCCTTCATGGGGGGCTAAGGGACACTGAAGCTTTCTTT. The whole variable domain, remainder taken from reference TRBV5-5 and TRBJ1-1, is DAGVTQSPTHLIKTRGQQVTLRCSPISGHKSVSWYQQVLGQGPQFIFQYYEKEERGRGNFPDRFSARQFPNYSSELNVNALLLGDSALYLCASSLHGGLRDTEAFFGQGTRLTVV.

The chain combines TRBV30 with TRBJ2-7, with D uncertain. This CDR3 comprises 13 residues. Germline CDR1 is GTSNPN and CDR2 is SVGIG (reference sequence). V dropped 2 bases and J dropped 0 bases, with 8 bases sitting between them. DNA of the CDR3: TGTGCCTGGAGTTTGGGGATCTCCTACGAGCAGTACTTC. This gives the protein CAWSLGISYEQYF.

The chain recombines TRBV7-6 with TRBJ2-7, with 7 bases identical to TRBD2. The J segment lost 6 bases and the V segment lost 5 bases, leaving 10 bases of the junction unmatched. This CDR3 contains 14 residues. Germline V gives CDR1 SGHVS, CDR2 FNYEAQ. This CDR3 reads CASSPTSSFSEQYF. The DNA of the CDR3 is TGTGCCAGCAGCCCGACTAGCTCCTTCAGCGAGCAGTACTTC.

The chain employs TRBV19 and TRBJ2-2, with TRBD1 matching over 9 bases. Germline V gives CDR1 LNHDA, CDR2 SQIVND (reference sequence). CDR3 length: 18 residues. J gave up 1 base and V 2 bases, and 8 bases lay outside the gene matches. The CDR3 spells CASSIRRTGAGNTGELFF. The CDR3 DNA sequence: TGTGCCAGTAGTATAAGAAGGACAGGGGCAGGGAACACCGGGGAGCTGTTTTTT.

The CDR3 region has the DNA TGTGCCAGCAGCCCCGGGGGGGACATCTATGGCTACACCTTC. Protein sequence: CASSPGGDIYGYTF. The chain recombines TRBV9 with TRBJ1-2, with D perhaps matching TRBD1 (6 bases). Per the germline V gene, CDR1 is SGDLS and CDR2 is YYNGEE. The CDR3 loop spans 14 amino acids. V was cut by 4 bases and J by 4 bases, with 14 bases left in between.

The rearrangement links TRBV19 to TRBJ1-5; no definite D call. CDR3 length: 14 amino acids. CDR1 and CDR2 (germline): LNHDA, SQIVND (reference sequence). Trimming removed 7 bases from V and 2 bases from J, with 12 bases in between. This chain's CDR3 is CASTTGGGNQPQHF. The CDR3 DNA sequence: TGTGCCAGTACGACCGGAGGCGGCAATCAGCCCCAGCATTTT.

J is TRBJ1-1 and V is TRBV5-1; D uncertain. Germline V gene data show CDR1 as SGHRS and CDR2 as YFSETQ. Trimming took off 2 bases at V and 5 bases at J, with 13 bases between the two ends. This CDR3 comprises 14 residues. The CDR3 sequence: CASSLSTVETEAFF. The CDR3 DNA is TGCGCCAGCAGCTTATCAACAGTAGAAACTGAAGCTTTCTTT. Supplemented by reference TRBV5-1 and TRBJ1-1, the full variable domain reads KAGVTQTPRYLIKTRGQQVTLSCSPISGHRSVSWYQQTPGQGLQFLFEYFSETQRNKGNFPGRFSGRQFSNSRSEMNVSTLELGDSALYLCASSLSTVETEAFFGQGTRLTVV.

This sequence joins TRBV2 and TRBJ1-2; TRBD1 aligns across 7 bases. This CDR3 is built from 13 residues. Germline V gene sequence: CDR1 SNHLY, CDR2 FYNNEI. The V and J ends lost 5 bases and 4 bases, in that order; junction bases with no gene match: 4. This CDR3 is CASSQTGSYGYTF. Here the CDR3 DNA reads TGTGCCAGCAGTCAGACAGGGAGCTATGGCTACACCTTC.

This sequence joins TRBV7-9 and TRBJ1-3, with D uncertain. Germline-derived CDR1 and CDR2 are SEHNR and FQNEAQ (reference sequence). The CDR3 sequence is 15 residues long. V lost 7 bases, J lost 4 bases, and 17 bases lay in between. The CDR3 DNA is TGTGCCAGCACCAAAGACTATGTCTCGGGAAACACCATATATTTT. This translates into CASTKDYVSGNTIYF. The full variable domain, its missing parts supplied by reference TRBV7-9 and TRBJ1-3, is DTGVSQNPRHKITKRGQNVTFRCDPISEHNRLYWYRQTLGQGPEFLTYFQNEAQLEKSRLLSDRFSAERPKGSFSTLEIQRTEQGDSAMYLCASTKDYVSGNTIYFGEGSWLTVV.

The chain has TRBV3-1 (or the pseudogene TRBV3-2) and TRBJ2-3; D gene unclear. Trimming took off 2 bases at V and 7 bases at J, with 4 bases between the two ends. CDR3 length equals 11 residues. Germline-derived CDR1 and CDR2 are LGHDT and YNNKEL (reference sequence). The CDR3 DNA is TGTGCCAGCAGCCAATCTCATACGCAGTATTTT. Its translation is CASSQSHTQYF.

The gene calls are TRBV25-1 and TRBJ2-7, with D uncertain. Per the germline V gene, CDR1 is MGHDK and CDR2 is SYGVNS. CDR3 length: 14 amino acids. V lost 3 bases, J lost 3 bases, and 12 bases lay in between. CDR3 loop: CASSDPNPNYEQYF. The CDR3 DNA reads TGTGCCAGCAGTGACCCTAACCCAAACTACGAGCAGTACTTC.

The DNA of the CDR3 is TGTGCCAGCAGCTTACTAGCGGGAACCTCTAGCACAGATACGCAGTATTTT. Residues: CASSLLAGTSSTDTQYF. The rearrangement joins TRBV7-6 to TRBJ2-3; TRBD2 agrees at 9 bases. This CDR3 has 17 amino acids. The V gene end was trimmed by 2 bases and the J gene end by 0 bases; junction bases not matched to a gene: 6. Germline values: CDR1 SGHVS, CDR2 FNYEAQ.

This sequence joins TRBV14 and TRBJ2-2; D might be TRBD1 (5 bases). V lost 8 bases and J 0 bases, leaving 13 bases between the germline ends. Germline lookup yields CDR1 SGHDN and CDR2 FVKESK. This CDR3 is 15 amino acids long. The CDR3 nucleotides are TGTGCCAGCCCCTGGACACCTACGAACACCGGGGAGCTGTTTTTT. It translates to CASPWTPTNTGELFF. Filled out from reference TRBV14 and TRBJ2-2, the complete variable domain reads EAGVTQFPSHSVIEKGQTVTLRCDPISGHDNLYWYRRVMGKEIKFLLHFVKESKQDESGMPNNRFLAERTGGTYSTLKVQPAELEDSGVYFCASPWTPTNTGELFFGEGSRLTVL.

J is TRBJ2-2 and V is TRBV4-2; TRBD2 is a possible D gene (5 bases). The CDR3 runs to 15 residues. V lost 0 bases to trimming and J lost 4 bases, with 9 bases between them. Germline CDR1 reads LGHNA; CDR2 reads YNFKEQ. The CDR3 here is CASSQERTSTGELFF. CDR3 coding DNA: TGTGCCAGCAGCCAAGAGCGGACTTCCACCGGGGAGCTGTTTTTT.

The genes are TRBV4-3 and TRBJ2-7, with a weak D call TRBD2 (7 bases). Trimming stripped 5 bases from V and 6 bases from J, with 14 bases between. CDR1 is LGHNA and CDR2 is YSLEER in the germline V gene. The CDR3 loop spans 13 amino acids. CDR3 bases: TGCGCCAGCAGCGCGAAAGGGGGGGGCGAGCAGTACTTC. The encoded protein is CASSAKGGGEQYF.

The rearrangement links TRBV5-1 to TRBJ1-1, with a tentative D call TRBD1 (6 bases). The CDR3 is 15 residues long. Germline V gene sequence: CDR1 SGHRS, CDR2 YFSETQ. V was cut by 0 bases and J by 5 bases, with 14 bases left in between. The DNA for the CDR3 is TGCGCCAGCAGCTTGGGTGCAGGGGATCGTACTGAAGCTTTCTTT. Translating it yields CASSLGAGDRTEAFF.

This sequence joins TRBV30 and TRBJ1-4; D not resolved. The V gene's germline CDR1 is GTSNPN and CDR2 SVGIG (reference sequence). V lost 4 bases, J lost 7 bases, and 7 bases lay in between. The CDR3 is 11 residues long. The DNA of the CDR3 is TGTGCCTGGAAGATGAGTGAAAAACTGTTTTTT. This sequence encodes CAWKMSEKLFF. The full variable domain, rest sourced from reference TRBV30 and TRBJ1-4, is SQTIHQWPATLVQPVGSPLSLECTVEGTSNPNLYWYRQAAGRGLQLLFYSVGIGQISSEVPQNLSASRPQDRQFILSSKKLLLSDSGFYLCAWKMSEKLFFGSGTQLSVL.

The chain uses TRBV9 and TRBJ2-2; D unresolved. From germline, CDR1 is SGDLS and CDR2 YYNGEE. CDR3 size: 13 residues. V lost 6 bases and J lost 1, with 7 bases in between. The chain's CDR3 is CASNPGNTGELFF. The CDR3 DNA reads TGTGCCAGCAACCCCGGGAACACCGGGGAGCTGTTTTTT.

The chain has TRBV6-6 and TRBJ2-7; TRBD2 aligns across 9 bases. CDR1 MNHNY and CDR2 SVGAGI come from the germline V gene (reference sequence). J gave up 6 bases and V 5 bases, and 11 bases lay outside the gene matches. CDR3 length: 15 residues. CDR3 nucleotides: TGTGCCAGCAGTCGATTTGGGCGGGAGGGCGGCGAGCAGTACTTC. Its protein product is CASSRFGREGGEQYF.

J is TRBJ1-2 and V is TRBV30; D is unclear. Between the trimmed V and J ends, which lost 4 bases and 3 bases, there was a span of 12 bases. Germline CDR1 GTSNPN, CDR2 SVGIG (reference sequence). The CDR3 runs 13 residues. Here the CDR3 DNA reads TGTGCCTGGATCACCAGCGCTTACTATGGCTACACCTTC. It yields the protein CAWITSAYYGYTF.

The chain links TRBV15 to TRBJ2-3; possible D gene TRBD2, 5 bases. The germline V and J ends were trimmed by 6 bases and 6 bases, with 16 bases remaining between them. Germline CDR1 is LNHNV and CDR2 is YYDKDF (reference sequence). The CDR3 spans 14 residues. The CDR3 bases are TGTGCCACCAGGAGGCGGGCCGGGGAGGATACGCAGTATTTT. Amino acid sequence: CATRRRAGEDTQYF.

The V gene is TRBV4-3, the J gene TRBJ2-2; unclear D gene. Germline V lookup: CDR1 LGHNA, CDR2 YSLEER. CDR3 size: 13 residues. V was cut by 4 bases and J by 5 bases, with 8 bases left in between. CDR3 DNA sequence: TGCGCCAGCAGCCTCAAGGGAACCGGGGAGCTGTTTTTT. Translated, it gives CASSLKGTGELFF.

CDR3 loop: CASSSRSTIEQPANYGYTF. The CDR3 nucleotides are TGTGCCAGCAGCTCAAGGAGTACTATTGAACAGCCCGCTAACTATGGCTACACCTTC. The chain recombines TRBV7-2 with TRBJ1-2; D remains unclear. This CDR3 spans 19 amino acids. The germline gives CDR1 SGHTA, CDR2 FQGNSA. Trimming left V 4 bases short and J 0 bases short, with 24 bases between.

This rearrangement joins TRBV4-1 to TRBJ2-1; TRBD2 agrees at 11 bases. V lost 0 bases and J lost 3; bases outside the gene matches: 7. Germline CDR1 MGHRA, CDR2 YSYEKL. The CDR3 has 18 residues. CDR3: CASSQEGSGRANYNEQFF. CDR3 DNA: TGCGCCAGCAGCCAAGAAGGTAGCGGGAGGGCCAACTACAATGAGCAGTTCTTC.

This sequence joins TRBV5-6 and TRBJ2-5; D may be TRBD1 (6 bases). The CDR3 has 13 residues. V shed 4 bases and J shed 5 bases, with 12 bases lying between them. Germline CDR1 is SGHDT and CDR2 is YYEEEE. The CDR3, as DNA: TGTGCCAGCAGCCACAGGGTTCGGGAGACCCAGTACTTC. As protein: CASSHRVRETQYF.

The chain is built from TRBV11-2 and TRBJ2-5; no clear D gene. Trimming removed 1 base at V and 2 bases at J, with 8 bases between. The CDR3 is 14 amino acids. Germline V lookup: CDR1 SGHAT, CDR2 FQNNGV. The CDR3 bases are TGTGCCAGCAGCTTAGTAGTGGGTCAAGAGACCCAGTACTTC. It encodes CASSLVVGQETQYF.

This clone appeared once. V and J are TRBV18 and TRBJ1-1; D possibly corresponds to TRBD1 (6 bases). The V and J ends lost 2 bases and 4 bases respectively, with 14 bases between them. The CDR3 sequence is 15 residues long. The germline V gene encodes CDR1 KGHSH and CDR2 LQKENI. CDR3 in amino acids: CASSPLEGGPTEAFF. In nucleotides, the CDR3 is TGTGCCAGCTCACCATTGGAGGGGGGGCCCACTGAAGCTTTCTTT.